Below are 14 T cell receptor beta chains sequenced from a single sample in a study of blood T cell repertoires in COVID-19. The table came from immunoSEQ multiplex PCR; TCRdb's copy has only in-frame clones and leaves some out. Of tens of thousands of clones listed, approximately 85% were seen once; the top ten hold roughly 14%. The sequenced material came from peripheral blood. The receptors were gathered from a human donor in a cohort sampled during active COVID-19.

The rearrangement links TRBV6-5 to TRBJ1-5; D not certain. CDR1 and CDR2 from the germline V gene are MNHEY and SVGAGI. CDR3 length: 14 residues. V was clipped by 8 bases and J by 4 bases, with 15 bases between them. The CDR3 region is CASLVTAENQPQHF. CDR3 sequence (DNA): TGTGCCAGCTTAGTCACGGCGGAAAATCAGCCCCAGCATTTT.

V gene TRBV5-4 combines with J gene TRBJ2-4, with TRBD2 matching over 7 bases. Per the germline V gene, CDR1 is SGHNT and CDR2 is YYREEE (reference sequence). V gave up 4 bases and J gave up 0 bases; unmatched junction bases: 13. The CDR3 length is 18 residues. This chain's CDR3 is CASSPGGFGFLAKNIQYF. The CDR3 DNA reads TGTGCCAGCAGCCCCGGGGGGTTTGGGTTTCTAGCCAAAAACATTCAGTACTTC. Filled out from reference TRBV5-4 and TRBJ2-4, the complete variable domain reads ETGVTQSPTHLIKTRGQQVTLRCSSQSGHNTVSWYQQALGQGPQFIFQYYREEENGRGNFPPRFSGLQFPNYSSELNVNALELDDSALYLCASSPGGFGFLAKNIQYFGAGTRLSVL.

The chain carries TRBV27 and TRBJ2-6; 8 bases fit TRBD1. The CDR3 extends over 17 amino acids. The V segment lost 5 bases and the J segment 2 bases; nucleotides outside the gene matches: 8. Per the germline V gene, CDR1 is MNHEY and CDR2 is SMNVEV (reference sequence). DNA for the CDR3: TGTGCCAGCAGTAGCCAGGGGGCAGCCCCTGGGGCCAACGTCCTGACTTTC. Its translation is CASSSQGAAPGANVLTF. Full variable domain (rest looked up from reference TRBV27 and TRBJ2-6): EAQVTQNPRYLITVTGKKLTVTCSQNMNHEYMSWYRQDPGLGLRQIYYSMNVEVTDKGDVPEGYKVSRKEKRNFPLILESPSPNQTSLYFCASSSQGAAPGANVLTFGAGSRLTVL.

This clone was observed a handful of times. The chain has TRBV12-3 or TRBV12-4 and TRBJ1-2, with a tentative D call TRBD1 (6 bases). The length of the CDR3 is 13 residues. V lost 3 bases and J lost 5, with 10 bases in between. The CDR3 sequence is CASSLGAGYGYTF. The CDR3 bases are TGTGCCAGCAGTTTGGGGGCAGGGTATGGCTACACCTTC.

The CDR3 nucleotides are TGTGCCAGCAGCTTGATTGACAGACCCCAAGAGACCCAGTACTTC. It is translated as CASSLIDRPQETQYF. The rearrangement joins TRBV5-6 to TRBJ2-5; D perhaps matches TRBD1 (5 bases). This CDR3 comprises 15 residues. Germline lookup yields CDR1 SGHDT and CDR2 YYEEEE. V was trimmed by 1 base and J by 1 base, leaving 11 bases between them.

This clone was observed once. The chain employs TRBV4-1 and TRBJ1-5, with D possibly TRBD1 on 5 matching bases. CDR3 size: 18 residues. Germline V gene data show CDR1 as MGHRA and CDR2 as YSYEKL. Trimming pared 4 bases from V and 4 bases from J, leaving 23 bases between. CDR3 coding DNA: TGCGCCAGCAGCCTTAGACCCAGGGTTGGGTCGCCTAATCAGCCCCAGCATTTT. It translates to CASSLRPRVGSPNQPQHF.

This sequence joins TRBV12-3 or TRBV12-4 and TRBJ1-2; perhaps TRBD1 as D (6 bases). The CDR3 is made up of 12 amino acids. The ends were cut back, 5 bases at V and 8 bases at J, with 12 bases in the middle. CDR3 in amino acids: CASSPTGWGYTF. Here the CDR3 DNA reads TGTGCCAGCAGTCCCACAGGGTGGGGCTACACCTTC.

The J gene is TRBJ1-2, the V gene TRBV29-1; D gene ambiguous. CDR3 length: 13 residues. V dropped 3 bases and J dropped 2 bases, with 10 bases sitting between them. Germline loops: CDR1 SQVTM, CDR2 ANQGSEA. The DNA of the CDR3 is TGCAGCGTTGATGAGGTCGCCAACTATGGCTACACCTTC. This codes for CSVDEVANYGYTF.

This rearrangement joins TRBV29-1 to TRBJ2-1, with D perhaps TRBD2 (6 bases). Germline V gives CDR1 SQVTM, CDR2 ANQGSEA. The V end lost 3 bases, the J end lost 13 bases, and 22 bases lay between the germline ends. The CDR3 sequence is 14 residues long. The CDR3 DNA reads as TGCAGCGTTGAGGACCCGGGAGAGATGCTGGGACAGTTCTTC. It is translated as CSVEDPGEMLGQFF.

CDR3 coding DNA: TGTGCCAGCAGCGGACAGGGGAGACGTGGCTACACCTTC. Its translation is CASSGQGRRGYTF. The chain carries TRBV9 and TRBJ1-2; 8 bases map to TRBD1. Trimming removed 3 bases from V and 7 bases from J; junction bases left unmatched: 5. CDR3 length equals 13 residues. Germline CDR1 is SGDLS and CDR2 is YYNGEE.

This sequence joins TRBV7-2 and TRBJ1-3; 8 bases are shared with TRBD1. The CDR3 sequence is 17 residues long. Germline loops: CDR1 SGHTA, CDR2 FQGNSA. With V trimmed by 5 bases and J by 0 bases, 9 bases remained unmatched. The CDR3 bases are TGTGCCAGCAGCCCCTCCGACAGGGGTTACTCTGGAAACACCATATATTTT. This gives the protein CASSPSDRGYSGNTIYF.

The V call is TRBV2, the J call TRBJ1-3; 7 bases align to TRBD1. The germline V gene encodes CDR1 SNHLY and CDR2 FYNNEI. After removal of 6 bases from V and 4 bases from J, the junction contained 3 bases not matched to a gene. CDR3 length equals 13 residues. CDR3 coding DNA: TGTGCCAGCAGGTTACAGGGGGGAAACACCATATATTTT. Its protein is CASRLQGGNTIYF.

V gene TRBV18 combines with J gene TRBJ2-3; 10 bases align to TRBD1. Germline-derived CDR1 and CDR2 are KGHSH and LQKENI. The CDR3 runs 15 residues. After removal of 2 bases from V and 3 bases from J, the junction contained 2 bases not matched to a gene. The CDR3 bases are TGTGCCAGCTCACCAAGGGGACAGGGGACAGATACGCAGTATTTT. Translation gives CASSPRGQGTDTQYF.

This clone was found once. The rearrangement links TRBV5-1 to TRBJ2-7; no reliable D call. Trimming took 0 bases from V and 2 from J, leaving 6 bases between them. Germline V gives CDR1 SGHRS, CDR2 YFSETQ. CDR3 length equals 13 residues. CDR3 sequence: CASSLDSPYEQYF. The CDR3 nucleotides are TGCGCCAGCAGCTTGGACAGTCCCTACGAGCAGTACTTC.